This TCR beta chain came from a study of blood T cells in healthy people across ages. Broader study findings: Estimates drawn from one million T cells were deemed to understate diversity. Naive T cell percentage strongly correlated with TCR beta diversity.

This clonotype was found a few times. The antigen is undetermined. A second PCR, run for roughly 7 to 12 cycles, used a sample-barcoded 5' primer plus a J-beta primer mix. Each of the cDNA molecules was tagged by a template-switch adaptor with 12 random nucleotides. TCRdb independently ran MiXCR on the 5' RACE reads; one entry per CDR3 protein. In the table there are 1,300,000 or so distinct CDR3 sequences, roughly 64% of which are singletons. The germline CDR1 and CDR2 sequences are DFQATT and SNEGSKA (reference sequence). This CDR3 region has 14 residues. The ends were cut back, 0 bases at V and 0 bases at J, with 9 bases in the middle.

Specimen: blood. The chain carries TRBV20-1 and TRBJ2-7; D call uncertain. This clonotype was obtained from a man aged 18 to 29 in good health. DNA of the CDR3: TGCAGTGCTAGAGATGGCCAGAGCTCCTACGAGCAGTACTTC. Protein: CSARDGQSSYEQYF.